Shown below are 23 T cell receptor beta chains from a single sample sequenced in a study of long-term antiretroviral therapy in people with HIV. The immunoSEQ assay was v3.0, run at survey level. Repertoires were generated with immunoSEQ multiplex PCR, while TCRdb's copy carries only in-frame clones and drops some. Of roughly 7,200 clones in the sample, roughly 70% were seen once. The material was unsorted PBMCs, obtained 0.2 years after starting antiretroviral therapy. The receptor source for this set is a man aged 40-49 years with HIV.

CDR3 nucleotides: TGTGCCTGGAGTGTGCGTCAGGGGGCGCGGTACCCCAACGTCCTGACTTTC. This encodes CAWSVRQGARYPNVLTF. The chain has TRBV30 and TRBJ2-6; 8 bases line up with TRBD1. Germline loops: CDR1 GTSNPN, CDR2 SVGIG (reference sequence). This CDR3 comprises 17 residues. J was trimmed by 8 bases and V by 0 bases; bases with no gene match: 12.

This rearrangement joins TRBV5-6 to TRBJ1-3; D gene unclear. The V gene's germline CDR1 is SGHDT and CDR2 YYEEEE. With 2 bases removed from V and 0 bases from J, the gap between germline ends came to 12 bases. The CDR3 has 16 amino acids. The CDR3 loop reads CASSFFSQSSGNTIYF. DNA of the CDR3: TGTGCCAGCAGCTTTTTCTCGCAGTCCTCTGGAAACACCATATATTTT.

This clone occurred a few times. The chain recombines TRBV9 with TRBJ2-5; TRBD2 agrees at 11 bases. This CDR3 region has 18 residues. The J segment lost 2 bases and the V segment lost 3 bases, leaving 12 bases of the junction unmatched. Germline CDR1 reads SGDLS; CDR2 reads YYNGEE. The chain's CDR3 is CASSAGLAEGSRQETQYF. The CDR3 DNA follows: TGTGCCAGCAGCGCGGGACTAGCGGAGGGGTCCAGGCAAGAGACCCAGTACTTC.

This clone qualifies as large (0.1 to 1%). The rearrangement links TRBV30 to TRBJ1-2, with a weak D call TRBD1 (6 bases). This CDR3 has 17 residues. Trimming removed 6 bases from V and 5 bases from J, with 28 bases in between. Germline values: CDR1 GTSNPN, CDR2 SVGIG (reference sequence). CDR3 residues: CACYVLSGQSEVYGYTF. The CDR3 nucleotides read TGTGCCTGCTATGTTCTTAGCGGACAGAGCGAGGTGTATGGCTACACCTTC.

This clone is labeled as large. The V gene is TRBV2, the J gene TRBJ2-4; 11 bases map to TRBD2. The CDR3 consists of 15 residues. Germline V gene sequence: CDR1 SNHLY, CDR2 FYNNEI. With V trimmed by 4 bases and J by 7 bases, 6 bases remained unmatched. For the CDR3, the DNA is TGTGCCAGCAGTGCCCCGGGACTAGCGGCTAACATTCAGTACTTC. Residues: CASSAPGLAANIQYF.

V gene TRBV30 combines with J gene TRBJ1-1; D not resolved. Germline V gene sequence: CDR1 GTSNPN, CDR2 SVGIG (reference sequence). Trimming took off 0 bases at V and 0 bases at J, with 11 bases between the two ends. This CDR3 spans 15 amino acids. CDR3 protein: CAWSVRGPVNTEAFF. In DNA form, the CDR3 reads TGTGCCTGGAGTGTACGAGGGCCAGTGAACACTGAAGCTTTCTTT.

This sequence joins TRBV19 and TRBJ2-7; D might be TRBD2 (5 bases). Trimming took 3 bases from V and 4 from J, leaving 19 bases between them. The CDR3 sequence is 16 residues long. From germline, CDR1 is LNHDA and CDR2 SQIVND (reference sequence). Here the CDR3 reads CASSIRGETRSYEQYF. CDR3 in DNA: TGTGCCAGTAGTATCCGGGGTGAAACCCGCTCATACGAGCAGTACTTC.

The rearrangement joins TRBV6-5 to TRBJ2-5; no definite D call. The CDR3 has 15 residues. The germline V gene has CDR1 MNHEY and CDR2 SVGAGI. V was shortened by 0 bases and J by 5 bases, with 13 bases between the two germline ends. CDR3 DNA sequence: TGTGCCAGCAGTTACTCGATACATATGGGCGAGACCCAGTACTTC. It translates to CASSYSIHMGETQYF.

This clone is classed as large. The V and J genes are TRBV7-3 and TRBJ1-2, with 9 bases lining up with TRBD1. J gave up 6 bases and V 0 bases, and 5 bases lay outside the gene matches. The V gene's germline CDR1 is SGHTA and CDR2 FQGTGA. The CDR3 contains 15 residues. The CDR3, as DNA: TGTGCCAGCAGCTTAACGGGACAGGGTCCCGATGGCTACACCTTC. Protein product: CASSLTGQGPDGYTF.

The chain is built from TRBV30 and TRBJ2-1; D gene ambiguous. CDR3 size: 11 residues. Germline V lookup: CDR1 GTSNPN, CDR2 SVGIG (reference sequence). V lost 1 base and J lost 10, with 8 bases in between. The CDR3 sequence is CAWSEGGEQFF. DNA of the CDR3: TGTGCCTGGAGTGAGGGCGGCGAGCAGTTCTTC.

This chain connects TRBV19 to TRBJ2-7, with unresolved D. Trimming took 5 bases from V and 5 from J, leaving 13 bases between them. CDR1 and CDR2 (germline): LNHDA, SQIVND (reference sequence). The CDR3 length is 13 residues. This CDR3 reads CASSFRPLDEQYF. Here the CDR3 DNA reads TGTGCCAGTAGTTTTCGACCGCTAGACGAGCAGTACTTC.

This chain joins TRBV2 and TRBJ2-1; the D gene is possibly TRBD1 (6 bases). The CDR3 covers 16 residues. The germline V gene has CDR1 SNHLY and CDR2 FYNNEI. V shed 1 base and J shed 6 bases, with 16 bases lying between them. The CDR3 here is CASSEGGLEGGNEQFF. CDR3 coding DNA: TGTGCCAGCAGTGAAGGGGGTCTAGAAGGGGGCAATGAGCAGTTCTTC.

The CDR3 spells CASSDPGGAGAEAFF. As DNA, the CDR3 is TGCGCCAGCTCGGACCCGGGGGGCGCGGGGGCTGAAGCTTTCTTT. This chain links TRBV5-1 with TRBJ1-1; tentatively, D is TRBD1 (6 bases). Germline V gene sequence: CDR1 SGHRS, CDR2 YFSETQ. The CDR3 contains 15 residues. V was pared by 7 bases and J by 6 bases, with 22 bases between. The full variable domain, its missing parts supplied by reference TRBV5-1 and TRBJ1-1, is KAGVTQTPRYLIKTRGQQVTLSCSPISGHRSVSWYQQTPGQGLQFLFEYFSETQRNKGNFPGRFSGRQFSNSRSEMNVSTLELGDSALYLCASSDPGGAGAEAFFGQGTRLTVV.

This rearrangement joins TRBV7-9 to TRBJ2-7, with unresolved D. The CDR3 runs to 13 residues. CDR1 and CDR2 (germline): SEHNR, FQNEAQ (reference sequence). V was shortened by 2 bases and J by 2 bases, with 7 bases between the two germline ends. The CDR3 spells CASSLNSAYEQYF. CDR3 sequence (DNA): TGTGCCAGCAGCTTAAATTCCGCCTACGAGCAGTACTTC.

V usage is TRBV11-3 and J usage is TRBJ2-7; 8 bases match TRBD1. The CDR3 has 14 amino acids. V lost 3 bases and J lost 3; bases outside the gene matches: 4. Germline assignment: CDR1 SGHNT and CDR2 YENEEA. CDR3 coding DNA: TGTGCCAGCAGCTTGAGACAGGGGTACTACGAGCAGTACTTC. This sequence encodes CASSLRQGYYEQYF.

The chain uses TRBV28 and TRBJ2-7, with D possibly being TRBD2 (7 bases). This CDR3 is built from 12 residues. Germline V gene sequence: CDR1 MDHEN, CDR2 SYDVKM. The CDR3 sequence: CACGGGGYEQYF. The DNA of the CDR3 is TGTGCTTGTGGCGGGGGCGGGTACGAGCAGTACTTC.

This chain joins TRBV6-5 and TRBJ2-7, with D unclear. V was pared by 0 bases and J by 3 bases, with 6 bases between. Germline V gives CDR1 MNHEY, CDR2 SVGAGI. There are 13 residues in the CDR3. As DNA, the CDR3 is TGTGCCAGCAGTTACTCGTCCAGCTACGAGCAGTACTTC. Its translation is CASSYSSSYEQYF.

This rearrangement joins TRBV9 to TRBJ2-1, with TRBD2 as a possible D gene (5 bases). The germline gives CDR1 SGDLS, CDR2 YYNGEE. The CDR3 has 17 residues. Trimming pared 0 bases from V and 6 bases from J, leaving 19 bases between. Here the CDR3 reads CASSVGGRLAVPNEQFF. The DNA of the CDR3 is TGTGCCAGCAGCGTAGGTGGGCGGCTAGCCGTCCCCAATGAGCAGTTCTTC.

This clone has more than one count but fewer than ten. This chain connects TRBV7-9 to TRBJ1-2; weak D call: TRBD1 (6 bases). CDR3 length equals 14 residues. In germline, CDR1 is SEHNR, CDR2 FQNEAQ (reference sequence). Trimming stripped 5 bases from V and 2 bases from J, with 12 bases between. The CDR3 nucleotides are TGTGCCAGCAGCGCACAGGGTTCGAACTATGGCTACACCTTC. This encodes CASSAQGSNYGYTF. The entire variable domain, with the rest obtained from reference TRBV7-9 and TRBJ1-2, is as follows: DTGVSQNPRHKITKRGQNVTFRCDPISEHNRLYWYRQTLGQGPEFLTYFQNEAQLEKSRLLSDRFSAERPKGSFSTLEIQRTEQGDSAMYLCASSAQGSNYGYTFGSGTRLTVV.

The V call is TRBV5-8, the J call TRBJ1-4, with 8 bases fitting TRBD1. The CDR3 loop spans 14 amino acids. V was pared by 2 bases and J by 8 bases, with 5 bases of the junction left unmatched. The germline V gene encodes CDR1 SGHTS and CDR2 YDEGEE. The CDR3 loop is CASSFGQGDEKLFF. The CDR3 DNA sequence: TGTGCCAGCAGCTTTGGACAGGGAGACGAAAAACTGTTTTTT.

This clone has a handful of counts. The rearrangement uses TRBV27 and TRBJ1-2; no reliable D call. The CDR3 is 13 residues long. Germline loops: CDR1 MNHEY, CDR2 SMNVEV (reference sequence). V was shortened by 2 bases and J by 3 bases, with 7 bases between the two germline ends. Here the CDR3 reads CASSLGRDYGYTF. CDR3 DNA sequence: TGTGCCAGCAGTTTAGGGAGGGACTATGGCTACACCTTC.

The chain links TRBV19 to TRBJ2-1; D not resolved. Between the trimmed V and J ends, which lost 4 bases and 2 bases, there was a span of 6 bases. The CDR3 is 13 residues long. Per germline, CDR1 LNHDA and CDR2 SQIVND (reference sequence). Written as DNA, the CDR3 is TGTGCCAGTAGTACTTCTACCTACAATGAGCAGTTCTTC. This encodes CASSTSTYNEQFF.

The genes are TRBV6-1 and TRBJ2-7; TRBD2 matches at 11 bases. The germline V gene has CDR1 MNHNS and CDR2 SASEGT. CDR3 length equals 13 residues. V trimming: 6 bases; J trimming: 9 bases; junction bases outside the gene matches: 7. CDR3 region: CASSPHSGGVQYF. CDR3 sequence (DNA): TGTGCCAGCAGCCCTCATAGCGGGGGGGTGCAGTACTTC.